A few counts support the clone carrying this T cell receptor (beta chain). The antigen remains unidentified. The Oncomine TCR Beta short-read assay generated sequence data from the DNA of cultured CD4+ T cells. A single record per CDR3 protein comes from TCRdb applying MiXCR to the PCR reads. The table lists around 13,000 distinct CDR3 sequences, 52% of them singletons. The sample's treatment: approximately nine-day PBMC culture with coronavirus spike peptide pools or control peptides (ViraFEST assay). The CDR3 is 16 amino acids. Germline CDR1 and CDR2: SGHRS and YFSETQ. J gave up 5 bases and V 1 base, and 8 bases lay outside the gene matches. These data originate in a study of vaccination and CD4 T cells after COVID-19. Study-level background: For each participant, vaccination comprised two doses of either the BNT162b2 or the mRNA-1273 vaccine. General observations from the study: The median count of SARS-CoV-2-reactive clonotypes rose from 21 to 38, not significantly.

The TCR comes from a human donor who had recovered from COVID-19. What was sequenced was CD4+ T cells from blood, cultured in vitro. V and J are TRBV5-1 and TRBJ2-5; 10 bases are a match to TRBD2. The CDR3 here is CASSLLAGASTETQYF. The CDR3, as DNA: TGCGCCAGCAGCTTGCTAGCGGGAGCTTCCACCGAGACCCAGTACTTC.